This T cell receptor (beta chain) comes out of a study of blood T cells in healthy people across ages. In germline, CDR1 is MGHDK, CDR2 SYGVNS. CDR3 size: 15 residues. Trimming took 3 bases from V and 3 from J, leaving 14 bases between them. A sample-barcoded 5' primer and a J-beta primer mix were used in a second PCR of roughly 7 to 11 cycles. MiXCR was run by TCRdb on the 5' RACE reads, yielding one entry per CDR3 protein. The data hold 1.5 million to 2 million distinct CDR3 sequences, with 30% to 35% observed a single time. This clonotype showed up just a few times. The gene calls are TRBV25-1 and TRBJ1-1, with a weak D call TRBD1 (6 bases). The sequencing input was blood. The origin of this receptor is a woman aged 25 to 39 in good health. DNA of the CDR3: TGTGCCAGCAGTGACCCGGGGGCGGGGGACACTGAAGCTTTCTTT. Protein product: CASSDPGAGDTEAFF. The complete variable domain, with remaining parts taken from reference TRBV25-1 and TRBJ1-1, reads EADIYQTPRYLVIGTGKKITLECSQTMGHDKMYWYQQDPGMELHLIHYSYGVNSTEKGDLSSESTVSRIRTEHFPLTLESARPSHTSQYLCASSDPGAGDTEAFFGQGTRLTVV.